A selection of T cell receptor beta chains follows, all from one sample in a study of cytomegalovirus exposure and HLA in healthy donors. Here immunoSEQ multiplex PCR was the method, and the copy in TCRdb shows in-frame clones only, minus some. The sample lists about 150,000 clones; approximately 80% were seen once. The specimen sequenced was PBMCs. These receptors all stem from a man aged 25 to 40 in good health and CMV-seronegative. The CDR3 runs from the conserved cysteine through the conserved F or W. A D gene is named only where the DNA matches it firmly. Clone size is given for some rows only: seen once, a few or many times, or a class if the clone is expanded.

d_gene | j_gene | abundance | v_gene | CDR3aa | CDR3nt
TRBD2 | TRBJ2-3 | few | TRBV9 | CASSASGLAGELEAGTDTQYF | TGTGCCAGCAGCGCCTCCGGACTAGCGGGAGAGTTGGAGGCCGGCACAGATACGCAGTATTTT
TRBD2 | TRBJ2-3 | once | TRBV7-3 | CASSFSGGADTQYF | TGTGCCAGCAGCTTTAGCGGGGGTGCCGATACGCAGTATTTT
NA | TRBJ1-2 | NA | TRBV6-1 | CASSPYIYGYTF | TGTGCCAGCAGCCCTTACATCTATGGCTACACCTTC
TRBD1 | TRBJ2-3 | NA | TRBV19 | CASSSTPGQVTDTQYF | TGTGCCAGTAGTAGTACTCCGGGACAGGTCACAGATACGCAGTATTTT
NA | TRBJ1-2 | once | TRBV30 | CASGREYGYTF | TGTGCCTCGGGGAGAGAATATGGCTACACCTTC
NA | TRBJ2-5 | NA | TRBV9 | CASSVSGAGQETQYF | TGTGCCAGCAGCGTAAGTGGGGCCGGCCAAGAGACCCAGTACTTC
NA | TRBJ2-6 | NA | TRBV18 | CASIGQRLSLSGANVLTF | TGTGCCAGCATCGGACAGCGACTCTCTCTCTCTGGGGCCAACGTCCTGACTTTC
NA | TRBJ1-6 | NA | TRBV27 | CASSVTGNPVSPLHF | TGTGCCAGCAGTGTAACAGGGAATCCGGTTTCACCCCTCCACTTT
NA | TRBJ1-2 | NA | TRBV30 | CAWEIIRERGYTF | TGTGCCTGGGAGATAATCCGGGAGCGGGGCTACACCTTC
NA | TRBJ1-3 | NA | TRBV7-9 | CASSLGFTGPGNTIYF | TGTGCCAGCAGCTTAGGTTTCACAGGGCCAGGAAACACCATATATTTT
TRBD1 | TRBJ2-1 | NA | TRBV27 | CASSLLGQGFNEQFF | TGTGCCAGCAGTTTACTAGGACAGGGGTTTAATGAGCAGTTCTTC
TRBD1 | TRBJ1-5 | NA | TRBV7-9 | CASSLGDRGNQPQHF | TGTGCCAGCAGCTTAGGGGACAGGGGCAATCAGCCCCAGCATTTT
TRBD1 | TRBJ2-3 | few | TRBV2 | CASSEQGDVTDTQYF | TGTGCCAGCAGTGAACAGGGGGATGTCACAGATACGCAGTATTTT
TRBD2 | TRBJ2-3 | NA | TRBV5-1 | CASSLPLGLAGGRTDTQYF | TGCGCCAGCAGCTTGCCGTTGGGACTAGCGGGAGGTAGGACAGATACGCAGTATTTT
NA | TRBJ1-2 | NA | TRBV7-9 | CASSPGAFYGYTF | TGTGCCAGCAGCCCCGGAGCCTTCTATGGCTACACCTTC
NA | TRBJ2-7 | few | TRBV28 | CASSYPADPQVDAPAYEQYF | TGTGCCAGCAGTTACCCAGCGGACCCGCAGGTTGACGCCCCGGCCTACGAGCAGTACTTC
TRBD2 | TRBJ2-3 | NA | TRBV7-9 | CASSFGLAGTDTQYF | TGTGCCAGCAGCTTTGGACTAGCGGGAACAGATACGCAGTATTTT
NA | TRBJ2-5 | NA | TRBV5-1 | CASSLGGNQETQYF | TGCGCCAGCAGCTTGGGCGGAAACCAAGAGACCCAGTACTTC
NA | TRBJ1-5 | NA | TRBV6-4 | CASSVEANRPQHF | TGTGCCAGCAGTGTCGAAGCCAATCGACCCCAGCATTTT
NA | TRBJ1-2 | few | TRBV19 | CASSIDLNSYGYTF | TGTGCCAGTAGTATAGACTTAAATTCCTATGGCTACACCTTC
TRBD2 | TRBJ2-5 | NA | TRBV12-5 | CASGLVGGETQYF | TGTGCTAGTGGTTTGGTGGGAGGGGAGACCCAGTACTTC
NA | TRBJ1-4 | NA | TRBV6-1 | CASSEASQGRPRIEKLFF | TGTGCCAGCAGTGAAGCGTCACAGGGTCGGCCAAGAATAGAAAAACTGTTTTTT
TRBD1 | TRBJ1-2 | NA | TRBV7-9 | CASSQTGVYGYTF | TGTGCCAGCAGCCAGACAGGGGTCTATGGCTACACCTTC
TRBD1 | TRBJ1-2 | NA | TRBV27 | CASSFSATGGAQGYGYTF | TGTGCCAGCAGTTTTAGTGCGACAGGGGGCGCTCAGGGCTATGGCTACACCTTC
NA | TRBJ1-5 | NA | TRBV2 | CASSDPGTDSNQPQHF | TGTGCCAGCAGTGACCCGGGAACGGATAGCAATCAGCCCCAGCATTTT
TRBD1 | TRBJ2-7 | NA | TRBV9 | CASSAPGQPFYEQYF | TGTGCCAGCAGCGCCCCGGGACAGCCCTTCTACGAGCAGTACTTC
NA | TRBJ2-7 | few | TRBV6-5 | CASSYSREREQYF | TGTGCCAGCAGTTACTCCCGCGAGAGGGAGCAGTACTTC
TRBD2 | TRBJ2-2 | NA | TRBV7-3 | CASSRLAGESHTGELFF | TGTGCCAGCAGCAGGCTAGCGGGAGAAAGTCACACCGGGGAGCTGTTTTTT
NA | TRBJ2-3 | NA | TRBV9 | CASSVEGSGTSTDTQYF | TGTGCCAGCAGCGTAGAGGGAAGCGGTACTAGCACAGATACGCAGTATTTT
TRBD2 | TRBJ2-3 | NA | TRBV6-5 | CASSYSSSGSADTQYF | TGTGCCAGCAGTTACAGTTCTAGCGGGAGTGCAGATACGCAGTATTTT
TRBD2 | TRBJ2-7 | NA | TRBV28 | CASSFRASGNYEQYF | TGTGCCAGCAGTTTTCGGGCTAGCGGGAACTACGAGCAGTACTTC
TRBD2 | TRBJ2-3 | once | TRBV5-1 | CASSLGTSGPTDTQYF | TGCGCCAGCAGCTTGGGGACTAGCGGACCCACAGATACGCAGTATTTT
NA | TRBJ1-2 | NA | TRBV7-9 | CASSLSGQPHYGYTF | TGTGCCAGCAGCTTATCTGGACAGCCTCACTATGGCTACACCTTC
NA | TRBJ1-5 | few | TRBV5-1 | CASSLGQGRDQPQHF | TGCGCCAGCAGCTTGGGTCAGGGCCGTGATCAGCCCCAGCATTTT
NA | TRBJ2-4 | NA | TRBV2 | CASSVTPGDIQYF | TGTGCCAGCAGTGTGACCCCGGGTGACATTCAGTACTTC
NA | TRBJ2-2 | NA | TRBV5-1 | CASSLALAGSNTGELFF | TGCGCCAGCAGCTTGGCCCTGGCAGGCTCGAACACCGGGGAGCTGTTTTTT
NA | TRBJ2-3 | NA | TRBV4-1 | CASSQGSLWPRAGDHTQYF | TGCGCCAGCAGCCAAGGTTCTTTATGGCCTAGAGCAGGGGATCATACGCAGTATTTT
NA | TRBJ2-2 | NA | TRBV2 | CASSQRRPTGELFF | TGTGCCAGCAGCCAGCGGAGACCGACCGGGGAGCTGTTTTTT
TRBD1 | TRBJ2-7 | NA | TRBV7-9 | CASSSGTAPYEQYF | TGTGCCAGCAGCTCCGGGACAGCTCCCTACGAGCAGTACTTC
NA | TRBJ2-7 | NA | TRBV5-1 | CASSLEQVSYEQYF | TGCGCCAGCAGCTTGGAACAGGTCTCCTACGAGCAGTACTTC
NA | TRBJ2-1 | once | TRBV5-1 | CASSLPGLHNEQFF | TGCGCCAGCAGCTTGCCCGGACTTCACAATGAGCAGTTCTTC
NA | TRBJ2-3 | NA | TRBV11-3 | CASGTADTQYF | TGTGCCAGCGGCACAGCAGATACGCAGTATTTT
NA | TRBJ1-1 | NA | TRBV7-6 | CASRQGQGTEAFF | TGTGCCAGCAGGCAGGGGCAAGGTACTGAAGCTTTCTTT
TRBD1 | TRBJ2-7 | few | TRBV7-9 | CASSLNAGQGAQQYF | TGTGCCAGCAGCTTGAATGCGGGACAGGGGGCCCAGCAGTACTTC
NA | TRBJ1-3 | NA | TRBV6-5 | CASSYSAGQGNTIYF | TGTGCCAGCAGTTACTCGGCAGGGCAGGGAAACACCATATATTTT
NA | TRBJ1-5 | NA | TRBV30 | CAWSAGGNQPQHF | TGTGCCTGGAGCGCAGGGGGCAATCAGCCCCAGCATTTT
TRBD1 | TRBJ1-2 | NA | TRBV6-5 | CASSYSETGVGYTF | TGTGCCAGCAGTTACTCCGAGACAGGGGTTGGCTACACCTTC
NA | TRBJ2-1 | NA | TRBV15 | CATSSVSYNEQFF | TGTGCCACCAGCAGCGTGTCCTACAATGAGCAGTTCTTC
NA | TRBJ2-1 | once | TRBV15 | CATSSGQGYNEQFF | TGTGCCACCAGCAGCGGCCAGGGCTACAATGAGCAGTTCTTC
TRBD2 | TRBJ2-1 | NA | TRBV5-5 | CASSLRGLAGVYEQFF | TGTGCCAGCAGCTTGCGGGGACTAGCGGGAGTCTATGAGCAGTTCTTC
NA | TRBJ2-3 | NA | TRBV7-2 | CASSFWLASTDTQYF | TGTGCCAGCAGCTTCTGGCTAGCTAGCACAGATACGCAGTATTTT
NA | TRBJ1-5 | NA | TRBV19 | CASSITDFSNQPQHF | TGTGCCAGTAGTATAACAGATTTTAGCAATCAGCCCCAGCATTTT
TRBD2 | TRBJ2-5 | NA | TRBV7-7 | CASSLTSGSYETQYF | TGTGCTAGCAGCCTAACTAGCGGGAGTTATGAGACCCAGTACTTC